Shown below are 7 T cell receptor beta chains from a single sample sequenced in a study of early T cells in non-severe SARS-CoV-2 infection. MiXCR, run by TCRdb on the 5' RACE reads, gives a single entry per CDR3 protein. The sample yields approximately 75,000 distinct CDR3 sequences, approximately 4.6% seen once. The sequencing here drew on whole blood, taken at baseline. The origin of the receptors is an adult who was a healthcare worker with PCR-confirmed SARS-CoV-2 infection or an uninfected control (not recorded which). The donor label of this sample is uncertain.

This clonotype came up many times. The V and J genes are TRBV27 and TRBJ1-6; D not resolved. Germline loops: CDR1 MNHEY, CDR2 SMNVEV (reference sequence). The germline V and J ends were trimmed by 4 bases and 9 bases, with 10 bases remaining between them. This CDR3 region has 13 residues. The chain's CDR3 is CASSWREGSPLHF. CDR3 DNA: TGTGCCAGCAGTTGGAGGGAGGGTTCACCCCTCCACTTT.

This clonotype was counted between two and nine times. The V call is TRBV6-2 or TRBV6-3, the J call TRBJ2-1; 12 nucleotides align to TRBD2. V dropped 8 bases and J dropped 4; count of bases not matched to a gene: 15. This CDR3 comprises 18 residues. CDR1 is MNHEY and CDR2 is SVGEGT in the germline V gene. As DNA, the CDR3 is TGTGCCAGCCTAACCCCCCCCCTACTAGCGGGGGGATACAATGAGCAGTTCTTC. It yields the protein CASLTPPLLAGGYNEQFF.

In its sample, this clonotype was seen a few times. The chain recombines TRBV5-1 with TRBJ2-7; a weak D match, TRBD1 (5 bases). CDR3 length: 14 amino acids. V lost 6 bases to trimming and J lost 0 bases, with 13 bases between them. Germline CDR1 is SGHRS and CDR2 is YFSETQ. The CDR3 reads CASKQALSSYEQYF. The CDR3 nucleotides are TGCGCCAGCAAACAGGCCCTAAGCTCCTACGAGCAGTACTTC.

The V gene is TRBV7-2, the J gene TRBJ2-3; D remains ambiguous. The germline V gene encodes CDR1 SGHTA and CDR2 FQGNSA. The CDR3 runs 13 residues. Trimming took off 1 base at V and 6 bases at J, with 8 bases between the two ends. CDR3 DNA sequence: TGTGCCAGCAGCTTAGGTCCGAACGATACGCAGTATTTT. Its protein is CASSLGPNDTQYF.

As regards this clonotype: Mismatch with germline at one junction end may stem from a read error. The CDR3 DNA follows: TGTGCCAGCAGTCAAGCCGTCAGGGGGCGCCCATCCTACAATGAGCAGTTCTTC. It specifies CASSQAVRGRPSYNEQFF. The V call is TRBV14, the J call TRBJ2-1; 8 nucleotides line up with TRBD1. Per the germline V gene, CDR1 is SGHDN and CDR2 is FVKESK. CDR3 length: 18 residues.

The V call is TRBV12-3 or TRBV12-4, the J call TRBJ2-2; 8 positions agree with TRBD2. J was trimmed by 4 bases and V by 5 bases; bases with no gene match: 9. The CDR3 spans 16 residues. The CDR3 spells CASSLLRGAPTGELFF. CDR3 DNA sequence: TGTGCCAGCAGTCTCCTGCGGGGGGCCCCCACCGGGGAGCTGTTTTTT.

This clonotype was picked up many times. The gene calls are TRBV12-3 or TRBV12-4 and TRBJ1-2; D perhaps matches TRBD1 (6 bases). Trimming took 3 bases from V and 3 from J, leaving 11 bases between them. CDR3 length: 14 residues. The CDR3 loop reads CASSFRGADYGYTF. The DNA for the CDR3 is TGTGCCAGCAGTTTCCGGGGGGCCGACTATGGCTACACCTTC.